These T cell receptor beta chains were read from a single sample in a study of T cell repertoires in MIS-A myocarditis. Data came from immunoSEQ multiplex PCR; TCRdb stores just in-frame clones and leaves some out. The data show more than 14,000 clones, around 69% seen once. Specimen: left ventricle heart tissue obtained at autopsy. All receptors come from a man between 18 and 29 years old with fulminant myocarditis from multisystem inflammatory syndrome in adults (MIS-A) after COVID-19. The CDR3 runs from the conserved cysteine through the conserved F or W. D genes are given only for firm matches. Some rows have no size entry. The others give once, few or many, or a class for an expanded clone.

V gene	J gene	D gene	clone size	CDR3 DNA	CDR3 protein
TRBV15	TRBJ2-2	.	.	TGTGCCACCAGATGGTCAGGGACCGCCGGGGAGCTGTTTTTT	CATRWSGTAGELFF
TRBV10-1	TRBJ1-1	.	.	TGCGCCAGCAGTGGTACTATGAACACTGAAGCTTTCTTT	CASSGTMNTEAFF
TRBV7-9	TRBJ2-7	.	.	TGTGCCAGCAGCTTAGCTTTGACACCCCGGGCCGAGCAGTACTTC	CASSLALTPRAEQYF
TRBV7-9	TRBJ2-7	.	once	TGTGCCAGCAGCTTTGGGACCGAAAATAGGGAGCAGTACTTC	CASSFGTENREQYF
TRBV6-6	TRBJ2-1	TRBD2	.	TGTGCCAGCAGTTTCCGGGGGGACTCCTACAATGAGCAGTTCTTC	CASSFRGDSYNEQFF
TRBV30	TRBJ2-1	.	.	TGTGCCTGGATCAGGTTGTTGGGCAATGAGCAGTTCTTC	CAWIRLLGNEQFF
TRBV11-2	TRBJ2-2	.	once	TGTGCCAGCAGCTTATCTTCGGACTTCCGGAACACCGGGGAGCTGTTTTTT	CASSLSSDFRNTGELFF
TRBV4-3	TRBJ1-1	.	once	TGCGCCAGCAATCGGGGCGTGAACACTGAAGCTTTCTTT	CASNRGVNTEAFF
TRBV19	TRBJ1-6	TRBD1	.	TGTGCCAGTAGTGAAAGGACAGGCAATTCACCCCTCCACTTT	CASSERTGNSPLHF
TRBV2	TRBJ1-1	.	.	TGTGCCAGCAGTGAAGGCAGGCGAATGAACACTGAAGCTTTCTTT	CASSEGRRMNTEAFF
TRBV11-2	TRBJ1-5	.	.	TGTGCCAGCAGCTTAGGTTGGGGGGATCAGCCCCAGCATTTT	CASSLGWGDQPQHF
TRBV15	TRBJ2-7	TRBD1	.	TGTGCCACCAGCAGAGGGACAGGAGATTATCCCTACGAGCAGTACTTC	CATSRGTGDYPYEQYF
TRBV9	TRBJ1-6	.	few	TGTGCCAGCAGCGTAGAGGGGGGCGCGGATTCACCCCTCCACTTT	CASSVEGGADSPLHF
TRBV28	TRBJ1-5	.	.	TGTGCCAGCAGTTTATATATGACGGAGGAGAGTAATCAGCCCCAGCATTTT	CASSLYMTEESNQPQHF
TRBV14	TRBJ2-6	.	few	TGTGCCAGCAGCCAAATTCGGGATTCTGGGGCCAACGTCCTGACTTTC	CASSQIRDSGANVLTF
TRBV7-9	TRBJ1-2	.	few	TGTGCCAGCACCCTACGGGTTGACTATGGCTACACCTTC	CASTLRVDYGYTF
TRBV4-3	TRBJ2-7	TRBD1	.	TGCGCCAGCAGCCAACGGACAGGGAATGGCTACGAGCAGTACTTC	CASSQRTGNGYEQYF
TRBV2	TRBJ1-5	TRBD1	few	TGTGCCATCAAGGACAGGGGCAATCAGCCCCAGCATTTT	CAIKDRGNQPQHF
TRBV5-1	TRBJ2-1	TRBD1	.	TGCGCCAGCAGCTTGGCAGGGGGACAGCCACTGAATGAGCAGTTCTTC	CASSLAGGQPLNEQFF
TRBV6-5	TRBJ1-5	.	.	TGTGCCAGCAGTTACGGGGGCGCAGGCAATCAGCCCCAGCATTTT	CASSYGGAGNQPQHF
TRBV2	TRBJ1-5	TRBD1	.	TGTGCCAGCAGTGAACCGACAGGGGACGATCAGCCCCAGCATTTT	CASSEPTGDDQPQHF
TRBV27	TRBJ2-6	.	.	TGTGCCAGCAGTCGAGCCGTGGATCATGCTTTCTCTGGGGCCAACGTCCTGACTTTC	CASSRAVDHAFSGANVLTF
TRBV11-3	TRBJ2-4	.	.	TGTGCCAGCAGCTCGACCGGGACCCCCGGCATTCAGTACTTC	CASSSTGTPGIQYF
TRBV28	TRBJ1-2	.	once	TGTGCCAGCAGTTCCACCGGAGGGAGCTCACATCGCTATGGCTACACCTTC	CASSSTGGSSHRYGYTF
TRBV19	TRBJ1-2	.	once	TGTGCCAGTAGTATCCTCTCATCAACTTCCTATGGCTACACCTTC	CASSILSSTSYGYTF
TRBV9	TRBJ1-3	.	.	TGTGCCAGCAGCGTAGAACCGGGGTCTGGAAACACCATATATTTT	CASSVEPGSGNTIYF
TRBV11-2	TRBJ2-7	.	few	TGTGCCAGCAGCTTACTCCAGAGCTCCTACGAGCAGTACTTC	CASSLLQSSYEQYF
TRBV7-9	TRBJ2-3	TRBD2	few	TGTGCCAGCAGCCGTAGCGGGAACACAGATACGCAGTATTTT	CASSRSGNTDTQYF
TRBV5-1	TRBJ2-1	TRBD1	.	TGCGCCAGCAGCTTGGGTTGGGACAGGGGGCGAATTGAGCAGTTCTTC	CASSLGWDRGRIEQFF
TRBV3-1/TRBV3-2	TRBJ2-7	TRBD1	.	TGTGCCAGCAGCCCTACAGGGGTCACCACCTACGAGCAGTACTTC	CASSPTGVTTYEQYF
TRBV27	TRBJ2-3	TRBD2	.	TGTGCCAGCCTTCCTAGCGGGGGGTCGCATATCACAGATACGCAGTATTTT	CASLPSGGSHITDTQYF
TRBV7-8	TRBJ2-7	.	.	TGTGCCAGCAGCTTAGGTAGCTACGAGCAGTACTTC	CASSLGSYEQYF
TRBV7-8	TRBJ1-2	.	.	TGTGCCAGCAGCTTAGCCGACAGTGAAGGCTACACCTTC	CASSLADSEGYTF
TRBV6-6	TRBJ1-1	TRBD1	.	TGTGCCAGCAGTTACGGGACAGGGGTGGCTTTCTTT	CASSYGTGVAFF
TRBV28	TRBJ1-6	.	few	TGTGCCAGCAATTACAGACCATCCTATGATTCACCCCTCCACTTT	CASNYRPSYDSPLHF
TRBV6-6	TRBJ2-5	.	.	TGTGCCAGCAGTGGGCTGGACCCAGAGACCCAGTACTTC	CASSGLDPETQYF
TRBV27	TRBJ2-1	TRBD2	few	TGTGCCAGCAGGGACACCGGGACTATTCTTAATGAGCAGTTCTTC	CASRDTGTILNEQFF
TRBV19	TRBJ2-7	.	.	TGTGCCAGTAGTATATCTTGGGGCCCCTACGAGCAGTACTTC	CASSISWGPYEQYF
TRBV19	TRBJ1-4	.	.	TGTGCCAGTAGTATAGGAACAGCCACTAATGAAAAACTGTTTTTT	CASSIGTATNEKLFF
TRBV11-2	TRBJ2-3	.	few	TGTGCCAGCAGCTTAGTTGGGGGGGGCCGCACAGATACGCAGTATTTT	CASSLVGGGRTDTQYF
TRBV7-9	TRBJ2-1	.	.	TGTGCCAGCAGCCAACAGGCATATTACAATGAGCAGTTCTTC	CASSQQAYYNEQFF
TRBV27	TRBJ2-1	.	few	TGTGCCAGCAGTCCCTTAGCGTCCCGAGGGGGAAATGAGCAGTTCTTC	CASSPLASRGGNEQFF
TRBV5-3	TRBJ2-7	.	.	TGTGCCAGAAGCTCGCCCGGAGAACGGCACTCCTACGAGCAGTACTTC	CARSSPGERHSYEQYF
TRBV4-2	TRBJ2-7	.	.	TGTGCCAGCAGCCAAGAGACAGCTTTCTACGAGCAGTACTTC	CASSQETAFYEQYF
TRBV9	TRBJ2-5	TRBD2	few	TGTGCCAGCAGCCCCGGGACTACCGCTGCCCAGTACTTC	CASSPGTTAAQYF
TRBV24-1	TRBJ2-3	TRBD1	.	TGTGCCACCAGTGCCGGGACAGGGGGTCGAGATACGCAGTATTTT	CATSAGTGGRDTQYF
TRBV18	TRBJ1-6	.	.	TGTGCCAGCTCACCACGGGTTGTTGGGGGTAATAATTCACCCCTCCACTTT	CASSPRVVGGNNSPLHF
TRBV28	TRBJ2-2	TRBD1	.	TGTGCCAGTCTCGACAGGGCGGCGAACACCGGGGAGCTGTTTTTT	CASLDRAANTGELFF
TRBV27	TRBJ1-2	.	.	TGTGCCAGCAGTTTTTCCCCCGCGGGGGCGTATGGCTACACCTTC	CASSFSPAGAYGYTF
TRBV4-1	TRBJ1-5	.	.	TGCGCCAGCAGCCAAGACTGGGAGGGGGGTCAGCCCCAGCATTTT	CASSQDWEGGQPQHF
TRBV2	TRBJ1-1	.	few	TGTGCCAGCAGTGAAGGGGGGACGGTAAACACTGAAGCTTTCTTT	CASSEGGTVNTEAFF
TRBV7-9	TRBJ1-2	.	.	TGTGCCAGCAGCTTTGGGGTACTGATTAACTATGGCTACACCTTC	CASSFGVLINYGYTF
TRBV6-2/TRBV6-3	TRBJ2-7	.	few	TGTGCCAGCAGTTGCCCTAGGGTTAGCTCCTACGAGCAGTACTTC	CASSCPRVSSYEQYF
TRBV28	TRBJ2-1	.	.	TGTGCCAGTTGGAGAGGGGGGAATGAGCAGTTCTTC	CASWRGGNEQFF
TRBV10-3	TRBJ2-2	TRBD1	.	TGTGCCATCAGGGGGAGTCCAGACAGGGGAGCGAACACCGGGGAGCTGTTTTTT	CAIRGSPDRGANTGELFF
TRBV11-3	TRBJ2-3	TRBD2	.	TGTGCCAGCAGCGCCGCACTAGCGGGGGGACAAAAGGATACGCAGTATTTT	CASSAALAGGQKDTQYF
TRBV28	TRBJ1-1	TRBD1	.	TGTGCCAGCAGTTTATTGGGGACAGCCGTGAACACTGAAGCTTTCTTT	CASSLLGTAVNTEAFF
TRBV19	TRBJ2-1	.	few	TGTGCCAGTGACAGCTACAATGAGCAGTTCTTC	CASDSYNEQFF
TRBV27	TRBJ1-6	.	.	TGTGCCAGCAGTCATGCCACCCCAAATTCACCCCTCCACTTT	CASSHATPNSPLHF
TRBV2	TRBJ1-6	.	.	TGTGCCAGCAGTGCGGTGGGTTTTAATTCACCCCTCCACTTT	CASSAVGFNSPLHF